These T cell receptor beta chains were read from a single sample in a study of cytomegalovirus exposure and HLA in healthy donors. Here immunoSEQ multiplex PCR was the method, and the copy in TCRdb shows in-frame clones only, minus some. The table lists about 230,000 clones, about 85% of them singletons, with around 1.4% in the top ten. Material: PBMCs. The receptors derive from a human donor in good health. Each CDR3 is given with its conserved first and last residue. Each record gives: V gene, D gene, CDR3 length, CDR3 protein. A D gene is named only where the DNA matches it firmly.

TRBV2 | TRBD2 | 16 | CASSDLMAGVSETQYF
TRBV18 | TRBD1 | 14 | CASSPDRGAGGYTF
TRBV6-4 | . | 13 | CASSIEMNTEAFF
TRBV5-1 | TRBD2 | 15 | CASSLLAGGPDTQYF
TRBV12-5 | TRBD2 | 18 | CASGLAGAGGVQVETQYF
TRBV7-3 | TRBD1 | 16 | CASSKRTGASYNEQFF
TRBV28 | TRBD2 | 15 | CASISRGGPPYEQYF
TRBV4-1 | . | 13 | CASSQPSDLEQFF
TRBV27 | TRBD2 | 19 | CASSEGELYDGRPTGELFF
TRBV9 | . | 15 | CASSVVAGGTGELFF
TRBV5-4 | TRBD1 | 16 | CASSSGQKTTNEKLFF
TRBV27 | TRBD2 | 17 | CASSYRTSGSVTGELFF
TRBV4-2 | TRBD1 | 15 | CASSLDGTGGRGYTF
TRBV13 | . | 15 | CASSLGEGRTDTQYF
TRBV5-4 | . | 14 | CASSLDSYTGELFF
TRBV5-1 | . | 15 | CASSLDPGSGSKQFF
TRBV7-3 | . | 15 | CASSFAGNMRNEQFF
TRBV28 | TRBD1 | 14 | CASSQGGTDTEAFF
TRBV4-2 | . | 16 | CASSQSDTGLGYEQYF
TRBV28 | . | 12 | CASSPRDTEAFF
TRBV13 | . | 13 | CASTSGVSDTQYF
TRBV7-3 | TRBD1 | 13 | CASSSTGGYGKFF
TRBV4-1 | TRBD2 | 16 | CASSQVIAGGAGELFF
TRBV2 | . | 15 | CASSEGWTETYEQYF
TRBV7-9 | TRBD2 | 16 | CASSSLSGRALDEQYF
TRBV6-4 | . | 15 | CASTATAGPGTEAFF
TRBV15 | TRBD1 | 16 | CATSREQGVTHNEQFF
TRBV5-1 | . | 15 | CASSLGGQGMVEQYF
TRBV4-2 | TRBD1 | 18 | CASSQEEGTGFPNYGYTF
TRBV7-2 | TRBD2 | 15 | CASSLLAANTGELFF
TRBV9 | . | 14 | CASSVTGAWDEQFF
TRBV7-9 | TRBD2 | 14 | CASSPRGGAYEQYF
TRBV29-1 | . | 13 | CSAARTVNEKLFF
TRBV19 | TRBD2 | 17 | CASKLGTSRSSYNEQFF
TRBV2 | TRBD2 | 16 | CASSGLAGVSTDTQYF
TRBV19 | . | 18 | CASSSFPRRTLAKNIQYF
TRBV30 | . | 12 | CAWSGGPAGYTF
TRBV6-1 | TRBD1 | 16 | CASSEFGRGNSYEQYF
TRBV28 | . | 14 | CASSLLAVNQPQHF
TRBV2 | . | 15 | CASSGHSDSTDTQYF
TRBV14 | TRBD2 | 16 | CASSHLAGAGTDTQYF
TRBV7-9 | TRBD2 | 16 | CASSRPGLAGVSIQYF